This TCR beta chain was profiled in a study of human T cells and chemical hapten exposure. Time point meaning: patch test 1, 2 weeks after DPC sensitization. The treatment: therapeutic diphenylcyclopropenone sensitization with weekly scalp DPC. Prior to application of each patch test, blood was drawn. In TCRdb, the RACE reads were re-called with MiXCR into one record per CDR3 protein. The sample records more than 100,000 distinct CDR3 sequences, roughly 13% being singletons. CDR3 size: 12 residues. Germline CDR1 reads SGHTA; CDR2 reads FQGTGA. Trimming shortened V by 4 bases and J by 7 bases, and 5 bases separated the two germline ends.

This chain uses TRBV7-3 with TRBJ1-6; maybe TRBD1 (5 bases). The source was whole blood, collected in connection with sensitization to the hapten diphenylcyclopropenone (DPC). The receptor's source is a man aged 18 to 30 with alopecia areata. Some clones in this sample may be carry-over from other donors' samples. The CDR3 nucleotides read TGTGCCAGCAGCTGGGGGAATTCACCCCTCCACTTT. This sequence encodes CASSWGNSPLHF. Variable domain in full (rest from reference TRBV7-3 and TRBJ1-6): GAGVSQTPSNKVTEKGKYVELRCDPISGHTALYWYRQSLGQGPEFLIYFQGTGAADDSGLPNDRFFAVRPEGSVSTLKIQRTERGDSAVYLCASSWGNSPLHFGNGTRLTVT.